This TCR beta chain originates from a study of control samples from healthy donors and cancer patients. Data came from immunoSEQ multiplex PCR; TCRdb stores just in-frame clones and leaves some out. The sample consists of fewer than 200,000 clones, 93% of them appearing once. This clone was seen a handful of times. The clonotype was recovered from an older woman in good health. Sequencing was done on a sample of blood.

Written as DNA, the CDR3 is TGTGCCAGCAGTCCCTCATATGGCACAGATACGCAGTATTTT. This sequence encodes CASSPSYGTDTQYF. The chain combines TRBV3-1 (or the pseudogene TRBV3-2) with TRBJ2-3, with unresolved D. V gave up 6 bases and J gave up 1 base, with 11 bases separating them. Per the germline V gene, CDR1 is LGHDT and CDR2 is YNNKEL (reference sequence). The length of the CDR3 is 14 residues.